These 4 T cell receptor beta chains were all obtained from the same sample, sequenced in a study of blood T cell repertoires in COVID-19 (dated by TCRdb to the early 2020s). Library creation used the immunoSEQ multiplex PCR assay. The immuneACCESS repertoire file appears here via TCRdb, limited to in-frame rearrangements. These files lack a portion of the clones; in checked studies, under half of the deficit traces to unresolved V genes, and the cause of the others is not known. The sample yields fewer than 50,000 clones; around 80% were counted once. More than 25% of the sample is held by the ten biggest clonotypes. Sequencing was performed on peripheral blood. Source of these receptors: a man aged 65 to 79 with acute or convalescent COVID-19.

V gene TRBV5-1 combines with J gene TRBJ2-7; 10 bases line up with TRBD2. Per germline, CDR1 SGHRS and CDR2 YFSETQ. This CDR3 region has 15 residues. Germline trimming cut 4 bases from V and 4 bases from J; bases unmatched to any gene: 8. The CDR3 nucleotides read TGCGCCAGCAGCAGCCGTAGCGGGGGGAAATACGAGCAGTACTTC. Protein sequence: CASSSRSGGKYEQYF.

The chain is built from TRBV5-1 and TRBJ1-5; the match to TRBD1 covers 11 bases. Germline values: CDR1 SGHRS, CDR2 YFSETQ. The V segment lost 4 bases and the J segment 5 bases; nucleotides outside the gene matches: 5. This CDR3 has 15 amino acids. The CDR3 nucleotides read TGCGCCAGCAGCCCACGGACAGGGGGCGATCAGCCCCAGCATTTT. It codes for CASSPRTGGDQPQHF.

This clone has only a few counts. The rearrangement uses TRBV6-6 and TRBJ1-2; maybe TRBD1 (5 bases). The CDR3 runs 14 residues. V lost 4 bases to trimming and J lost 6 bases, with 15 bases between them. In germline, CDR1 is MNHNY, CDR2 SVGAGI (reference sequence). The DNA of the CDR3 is TGTGCCAGCAGTTCCCGCGTCGGGGGGGATGGCTACACCTTC. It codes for CASSSRVGGDGYTF.

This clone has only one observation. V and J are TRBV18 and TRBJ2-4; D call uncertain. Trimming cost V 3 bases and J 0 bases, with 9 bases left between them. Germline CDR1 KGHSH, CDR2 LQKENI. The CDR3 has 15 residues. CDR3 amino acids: CASSPQALAKNIQYF. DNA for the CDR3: TGTGCCAGCTCACCGCAGGCTCTAGCCAAAAACATTCAGTACTTC.